The rows below give T cell receptor beta chains drawn from one sample of a study of T-cell reconstitution after alpha-beta-depleted transplantation in children. TCRdb re-derived calls from the PCR reads in MiXCR, one entry per CDR3 protein. The sample holds 900,000 or so distinct CDR3 sequences, roughly 15% seen once. The sample in question was PBMCs, mostly from graft donor cells, obtained 360 days after TCRalphabeta/CD19-depleted stem cell transplant. The receptor set was obtained from a male patient between 10 and 17 years old who had a stem cell transplant for acute lymphoblastic leukemia, so the T cells may come from the graft donor. CDR3s include the opening cysteine and the closing phenylalanine or tryptophan. Fields, in order: clone size, V gene, D gene, J gene, CDR3 protein, CDR3 DNA. D genes are given only for firm matches. Clone size is shown for a subset of rows, as once, few, many or a class of expanded clone.

clone_size: many; v_call: TRBV10-2; d_call: TRBD1; j_call: TRBJ1-4; cdr3_aa: CASSEAGGLGEKLFF; cdr3_nt: TGCGCCAGCAGTGAGGCAGGGGGCTTAGGTGAAAAACTGTTTTTT
clone_size: many; v_call: TRBV25-1; d_call: NA; j_call: TRBJ2-7; cdr3_aa: CASQRQTYEQYF; cdr3_nt: TGTGCCAGTCAGAGGCAGACCTACGAGCAGTACTTC
clone_size: NA; v_call: TRBV4-1; d_call: NA; j_call: TRBJ2-7; cdr3_aa: CASSQARGALGEQYF; cdr3_nt: TGCGCCAGCAGCCAAGCTCGGGGGGCGTTGGGCGAGCAGTACTTC
clone_size: few; v_call: TRBV7-9; d_call: NA; j_call: TRBJ2-2; cdr3_aa: CASGRLVWPSELFF; cdr3_nt: TGTGCCAGCGGTCGACTAGTATGGCCCAGTGAGCTGTTTTTT
clone_size: NA; v_call: TRBV2; d_call: NA; j_call: TRBJ2-7; cdr3_aa: CASSDGTSYYEQYF; cdr3_nt: TGTGCCAGCAGTGATGGGACATCTTACTACGAGCAGTACTTC
clone_size: NA; v_call: TRBV12-3/TRBV12-4; d_call: TRBD1; j_call: TRBJ2-7; cdr3_aa: CASSRRTGSSYEQYF; cdr3_nt: TGTGCCAGCAGTCGGCGGACAGGGAGCTCCTACGAGCAGTACTTC
clone_size: few; v_call: TRBV13; d_call: TRBD2; j_call: TRBJ2-5; cdr3_aa: CASSLAGGKSETQYF; cdr3_nt: TGTGCCAGCAGTCTAGCGGGAGGGAAATCGGAGACCCAGTACTTC
clone_size: NA; v_call: TRBV2; d_call: NA; j_call: TRBJ1-2; cdr3_aa: CASSRAGNYGYTF; cdr3_nt: TGTGCCAGCAGTCGGGCAGGGAACTATGGCTACACCTTC
clone_size: few; v_call: TRBV12-3/TRBV12-4; d_call: NA; j_call: TRBJ2-7; cdr3_aa: CASSLGPNLSYEQYF; cdr3_nt: TGTGCCAGCAGTTTGGGTCCGAATTTATCCTACGAGCAGTACTTC
clone_size: NA; v_call: TRBV5-1; d_call: TRBD1; j_call: TRBJ2-2; cdr3_aa: CASSVGTGRTGELFF; cdr3_nt: TGCGCCAGCAGCGTAGGGACAGGACGTACCGGGGAGCTGTTTTTT
clone_size: few; v_call: TRBV18; d_call: TRBD1; j_call: TRBJ1-5; cdr3_aa: CASSPRQGTQPQHF; cdr3_nt: TGTGCCAGCTCACCTAGACAGGGAACTCAGCCCCAGCATTTT
clone_size: few; v_call: TRBV7-2; d_call: TRBD2; j_call: TRBJ2-7; cdr3_aa: CASSSQRGGPYEQYF; cdr3_nt: TGTGCCAGCAGCTCGCAGCGGGGGGGTCCCTACGAGCAGTACTTC
clone_size: many; v_call: TRBV9; d_call: TRBD2; j_call: TRBJ2-1; cdr3_aa: CASSAGLAANNEQFF; cdr3_nt: TGTGCCAGCAGCGCGGGACTAGCGGCTAACAATGAGCAGTTCTTC
clone_size: many; v_call: TRBV18; d_call: NA; j_call: TRBJ2-1; cdr3_aa: CASSPPVKGQHNEQFF; cdr3_nt: TGTGCCAGCTCACCACCAGTCAAAGGACAGCACAATGAGCAGTTCTTC
clone_size: many; v_call: TRBV5-6; d_call: TRBD1; j_call: TRBJ1-2; cdr3_aa: CASSHDRDRKSGAYGYTF; cdr3_nt: TGTGCCAGCAGCCATGACCGGGACAGGAAGAGCGGGGCCTATGGCTACACCTTC
clone_size: few; v_call: TRBV12-3/TRBV12-4; d_call: TRBD2; j_call: TRBJ2-7; cdr3_aa: CASSSRTSSILTYEQYF; cdr3_nt: TGTGCCAGCAGTTCCCGGACTAGCTCAATTTTAACCTACGAGCAGTACTTC
clone_size: NA; v_call: TRBV20-1; d_call: TRBD1; j_call: TRBJ1-1; cdr3_aa: CSARAGTGFSTEAFF; cdr3_nt: TGCAGTGCTAGGGCAGGGACAGGGTTCTCCACTGAAGCTTTCTTT
clone_size: few; v_call: TRBV7-2; d_call: NA; j_call: TRBJ1-2; cdr3_aa: CASSLARQGFGYTF; cdr3_nt: TGTGCCAGCAGCTTAGCTCGGCAGGGTTTTGGCTACACCTTC
clone_size: few; v_call: TRBV3-1; d_call: TRBD1; j_call: TRBJ1-5; cdr3_aa: CASSQGPGGSPQHF; cdr3_nt: TGTGCCAGCAGCCAAGGACCAGGGGGCTCGCCCCAGCATTTT
clone_size: NA; v_call: TRBV5-1; d_call: NA; j_call: TRBJ2-1; cdr3_aa: CASSLDIQGAYNEQFF; cdr3_nt: TGCGCCAGCAGCTTGGACATACAGGGCGCCTACAATGAGCAGTTCTTC
clone_size: few; v_call: TRBV5-1; d_call: NA; j_call: TRBJ2-3; cdr3_aa: CASSRDNPIDTQYF; cdr3_nt: TGCGCCAGCAGTCGGGACAATCCCATAGATACGCAGTATTTT
clone_size: NA; v_call: TRBV27; d_call: NA; j_call: TRBJ2-1; cdr3_aa: CASSPWGNEQFF; cdr3_nt: TGTGCCAGCAGCCCCTGGGGGAATGAGCAGTTCTTC
clone_size: few; v_call: TRBV6-2/TRBV6-3; d_call: NA; j_call: TRBJ1-5; cdr3_aa: CASRSGPGSAYSNQPQHF; cdr3_nt: TGTGCCAGCAGATCCGGTCCCGGCTCCGCTTATAGCAATCAGCCCCAGCATTTT
clone_size: few; v_call: TRBV2; d_call: TRBD2; j_call: TRBJ2-7; cdr3_aa: CASRLREGYEQYF; cdr3_nt: TGTGCCAGCAGATTGCGGGAGGGCTACGAGCAGTACTTC
clone_size: many; v_call: TRBV24-1; d_call: TRBD1; j_call: TRBJ2-1; cdr3_aa: CATQGTGGYNEQFF; cdr3_nt: TGTGCCACGCAGGGGACAGGGGGATACAATGAGCAGTTCTTC
clone_size: NA; v_call: TRBV5-1; d_call: TRBD2; j_call: TRBJ2-5; cdr3_aa: CASSPGLAGRETQYF; cdr3_nt: TGCGCCAGCAGCCCCGGACTAGCGGGACGCGAGACCCAGTACTTC
clone_size: NA; v_call: TRBV4-1; d_call: NA; j_call: TRBJ1-1; cdr3_aa: CASSRRAVNTEAFF; cdr3_nt: TGCGCCAGCAGTCGCCGGGCGGTGAACACTGAAGCTTTCTTT
clone_size: few; v_call: TRBV24-1; d_call: NA; j_call: TRBJ2-3; cdr3_aa: CATSDPGHFSTSTDTQYF; cdr3_nt: TGTGCCACCAGTGACCCCGGACATTTCTCAACTAGCACAGATACGCAGTATTTT
clone_size: NA; v_call: TRBV2; d_call: TRBD1; j_call: TRBJ1-2; cdr3_aa: CASIGQGDRDYGYTF; cdr3_nt: TGTGCCAGCATCGGACAGGGTGACAGGGACTATGGCTACACTTTC
clone_size: many; v_call: TRBV10-3; d_call: TRBD1; j_call: TRBJ2-5; cdr3_aa: CAINGGDRDQETQYF; cdr3_nt: TGTGCCATCAATGGTGGCGACAGGGACCAAGAGACCCAGTACTTC
clone_size: NA; v_call: TRBV19; d_call: NA; j_call: TRBJ1-1; cdr3_aa: CASRTILNTEAFF; cdr3_nt: TGTGCCAGTAGGACCATCTTGAACACTGAAGCTTTCTTT
clone_size: NA; v_call: TRBV6-5; d_call: TRBD2; j_call: TRBJ2-7; cdr3_aa: CASSYTSGSTYEQYF; cdr3_nt: TGTGCCAGCAGTTATACTAGCGGGAGTACCTACGAGCAGTACTTC
clone_size: few; v_call: TRBV4-1; d_call: NA; j_call: TRBJ1-1; cdr3_aa: CASSQLLGRVEAFF; cdr3_nt: TGCGCCAGCAGCCAATTGCTGGGGAGGGTTGAAGCTTTCTTT
clone_size: NA; v_call: TRBV19; d_call: TRBD2; j_call: TRBJ2-5; cdr3_aa: CASSTGAGAEPNPKETQYF; cdr3_nt: TGTGCCAGTAGTACGGGAGCGGGAGCCGAACCGAATCCTAAAGAGACCCAGTACTTC
clone_size: NA; v_call: TRBV7-8; d_call: TRBD2; j_call: TRBJ2-1; cdr3_aa: CASSLWREEHNEQFF; cdr3_nt: TGTGCCAGCAGCTTATGGCGGGAGGAACACAATGAGCAGTTCTTC
clone_size: many; v_call: TRBV7-9; d_call: TRBD1; j_call: TRBJ2-7; cdr3_aa: CASSYRDRYYEQYF; cdr3_nt: TGTGCCAGCAGCTACCGGGACAGGTACTACGAGCAGTACTTC
clone_size: NA; v_call: TRBV5-1; d_call: TRBD2; j_call: TRBJ2-2; cdr3_aa: CASSSLRAGDTGELFF; cdr3_nt: TGCGCCAGCAGCTCGCTAAGGGCGGGGGACACCGGGGAGCTGTTTTTT
clone_size: NA; v_call: TRBV7-2; d_call: NA; j_call: TRBJ2-7; cdr3_aa: CASSLETGPHYEQYF; cdr3_nt: TGTGCCAGCAGCTTAGAAACCGGGCCCCACTACGAGCAGTACTTC
clone_size: once; v_call: TRBV11-2; d_call: NA; j_call: TRBJ2-3; cdr3_aa: CASSWSGSGDTQYF; cdr3_nt: TGTGCCAGCAGCTGGAGCGGATCTGGGGATACGCAGTATTTT
clone_size: few; v_call: TRBV10-1; d_call: NA; j_call: TRBJ2-7; cdr3_aa: CASSESEVAEQYF; cdr3_nt: TGCGCCAGCAGTGAGTCGGAGGTTGCCGAGCAGTACTTC
clone_size: NA; v_call: TRBV4-2; d_call: NA; j_call: TRBJ2-1; cdr3_aa: CASSQVRVRPYNEQFF; cdr3_nt: TGTGCCAGCAGCCAAGTTAGGGTTCGGCCTTACAATGAGCAGTTCTTC
clone_size: few; v_call: TRBV2; d_call: NA; j_call: TRBJ2-2; cdr3_aa: CASRGPGGELFF; cdr3_nt: TGTGCCAGCAGGGGGCCGGGCGGGGAGCTGTTTTTT
clone_size: NA; v_call: TRBV20-1; d_call: NA; j_call: TRBJ2-4; cdr3_aa: CSASSAFGTKNIQYF; cdr3_nt: TGCAGTGCTAGTTCCGCATTTGGGACCAAAAACATTCAGTACTTC